This TCR beta chain was found in a study of regulatory T cells in long-lasting Graves disease. Findings of the study overall: The study examined only peripheral blood, not thyroid tissue. Those with persistent disease had in common more public clonotypes (2,741) than new patients (approximately 970). Favoring TRBV28, TRBJ1-2 and TRBJ2-5 was a feature seen in persistent disease. Persistent Graves' patients showed a TCR diversity that was lower than that of newly diagnosed ones.

CDR3 length equals 15 residues. V gave up 8 bases and J gave up 5 bases; unmatched junction bases: 9. The germline CDR1 and CDR2 sequences are MNHNS and SASEGT. Through Arm-PCR of CDR3 regions and iRepertoire HTBI primers, TCR beta libraries were built. TCRdb ran MiXCR on the multiplex PCR reads and lists one entry per CDR3 protein. The data show a few hundred thousand distinct CDR3 sequences, 20% to 25% seen once. The sample holds many counts of this clonotype. What it recognizes is unknown. As for time point: persistent/refractory GD, antithyroid drugs over 5 years with positive TRAb. From PBMCs, RNA was extracted and then used to make the TCR library.

The TCR originated in a female donor with Graves disease. The V call is TRBV6-1, the J call TRBJ2-5; 12 nucleotides line up with TRBD2. This material consisted of peripheral blood mononuclear cells (PBMCs), taken when the disease was refractory, from a patient treated with antithyroid drugs. DNA for the CDR3: TGTGCCAGCTTCGCTAGCGGGGGGGCTGAGGAGACCCAGTACTTC. It translates to CASFASGGAEETQYF.